This entry lists 31 T cell receptor beta chains sequenced from one sample in a study of shared clonotypes between healthy human individuals. Produced via immunoSEQ multiplex PCR; TCRdb's table is partial and in-frame only. The sample lists under 650,000 clones; roughly 95% were seen once. Sequenced: naive CD4+ T cells sorted from blood. The subset denotes: CD45RA+ positively selected. The receptors stem from a woman under 40 in good health.

The V call is TRBV15, the J call TRBJ2-3, with 8 bases that match TRBD1. Germline CDR1 reads LNHNV; CDR2 reads YYDKDF (reference sequence). Trimming cost V 0 bases and J 6 bases; bases outside gene matches: 8. CDR3 length: 16 amino acids. The CDR3 here is CATSRDAGQASDTQYF. CDR3 nucleotides: TGTGCCACCAGCAGAGATGCGGGACAGGCATCTGATACGCAGTATTTT.

The chain carries TRBV7-6 and TRBJ2-2; D is tentatively TRBD1 or TRBD2 (5 bases each). The CDR3 is 15 amino acids. Germline assignment: CDR1 SGHVS and CDR2 FNYEAQ. V was cut by 5 bases and J by 1 base, with 11 bases left in between. This CDR3 is CASSREQVNTGELFF. The CDR3 DNA follows: TGTGCCAGCAGCCGGGAACAGGTGAACACCGGGGAGCTGTTTTTT.

The CDR3 region has the DNA TGTGCCAGCAGCTTAGAGCGTGGCAGGGCCTATGGCTACACCTTC. This translates into CASSLERGRAYGYTF. The rearrangement uses TRBV11-2 and TRBJ1-2; TRBD1 is a possible D gene (5 bases). CDR1 and CDR2 (germline): SGHAT, FQNNGV. The CDR3 has 15 residues. The V end was cut by 0 bases, the J end by 4 bases, with 12 bases between.

The chain carries TRBV7-2 and TRBJ2-7, with D tentatively TRBD1 or TRBD2 (5 bases each). V lost 5 bases to trimming and J lost 4 bases, with 24 bases between them. Germline loops: CDR1 SGHTA, CDR2 FQGNSA. The length of the CDR3 is 17 residues. DNA of the CDR3: TGTGCCAGCAGCCCCCCCCCGGGACCCCTTCGTCCGTACGAGCAGTACTTC. This sequence encodes CASSPPPGPLRPYEQYF.

The chain combines TRBV2 with TRBJ1-5; D call uncertain. This CDR3 is 14 amino acids long. Germline CDR1 reads SNHLY; CDR2 reads FYNNEI. V was trimmed by 5 bases and J by 4 bases, leaving 12 bases between them. DNA of the CDR3: TGTGCCAGCAGTTACATCAACAGTAATCAGCCCCAGCATTTT. It yields the protein CASSYINSNQPQHF.

This chain joins TRBV18 and TRBJ2-7; D ambiguous. V dropped 3 bases and J dropped 0 bases, with 9 bases sitting between them. From germline, CDR1 is KGHSH and CDR2 LQKENI. The CDR3 sequence is 14 residues long. CDR3 in DNA: TGTGCCAGCTCACCGGTCCCCAGCTCCTACGAGCAGTACTTC. Its translation is CASSPVPSSYEQYF.

The rearrangement links TRBV27 to TRBJ2-6; no reliable D call. The CDR3 consists of 15 residues. Deletions cut 6 bases from V and 1 base from J, with 10 bases between. Germline CDR1 MNHEY, CDR2 SMNVEV (reference sequence). CDR3 in amino acids: CASREAGSGANVLTF. The CDR3 DNA is TGTGCCAGCAGGGAAGCAGGTTCTGGGGCCAACGTCCTGACTTTC.

This chain uses TRBV19 with TRBJ2-7; unclear D gene. Trimming shortened V by 2 bases and J by 9 bases, and 8 bases separated the two germline ends. This CDR3 contains 11 residues. In germline, CDR1 is LNHDA, CDR2 SQIVND (reference sequence). The CDR3 loop reads CASSIYPRQYF. The CDR3 DNA follows: TGTGCCAGTAGTATATATCCGAGGCAGTACTTC.

This chain uses TRBV6-5 with TRBJ2-7, with TRBD2 matching 8 bases. This CDR3 is built from 14 residues. Germline CDR1 MNHEY, CDR2 SVGAGI. V trimming: 4 bases; J trimming: 7 bases; junction bases outside the gene matches: 9. For the CDR3, the DNA is TGTGCCAGCAGTTTCACTAGCGGTCTATGGGAGCAGTACTTC. As protein: CASSFTSGLWEQYF.

J is TRBJ2-3 and V is TRBV11-2; D not resolved. The germline CDR1 and CDR2 sequences are SGHAT and FQNNGV. Trimming cost V 4 bases and J 0 bases, with 8 bases left between them. CDR3 length: 14 amino acids. This CDR3 reads CASSYVTSTDTQYF. CDR3 DNA: TGTGCCAGCAGCTACGTGACTAGCACAGATACGCAGTATTTT.

The chain recombines TRBV25-1 with TRBJ2-7, with D unresolved. CDR1 is MGHDK, CDR2 SYGVNS, per germline. CDR3 size: 11 residues. V dropped 5 bases and J dropped 0 bases, with 2 bases sitting between them. The DNA for the CDR3 is TGTGCCAGCAGTCCCTCCTACGAGCAGTACTTC. This codes for CASSPSYEQYF.

This chain links TRBV11-2 with TRBJ2-1; D might be TRBD1 (5 bases). Germline V CDR1 and CDR2: SGHAT, FQNNGV. Trimming pared 0 bases from V and 12 bases from J, leaving 12 bases between. The CDR3 totals 13 residues. The CDR3 is CASSLDMGRWQFF. The CDR3 coding sequence is TGTGCCAGCAGCTTAGATATGGGGCGATGGCAGTTCTTC.

The genes are TRBV18 and TRBJ2-7; TRBD2 is a possible D gene (5 bases). V dropped 3 bases and J dropped 5 bases, with 14 bases sitting between them. Germline V gives CDR1 KGHSH, CDR2 LQKENI. The CDR3 loop spans 14 amino acids. CDR3 sequence (DNA): TGTGCCAGCTCACCTTTAGGGAGCGGTAACGAGCAGTACTTC. Translated: CASSPLGSGNEQYF.

The rearrangement uses TRBV9 and TRBJ2-3, with D tentatively TRBD2 (6 bases). CDR1 and CDR2 from the germline V gene are SGDLS and YYNGEE. V gave up 4 bases and J gave up 4 bases, with 19 bases separating them. The CDR3 spans 16 residues. In DNA, the CDR3 is TGTGCCAGCAGCTCCCGACTAGAAACGAGCGCAGATACGCAGTATTTT. Translated, it gives CASSSRLETSADTQYF.

V gene TRBV7-9 combines with J gene TRBJ2-7; 7 nucleotides line up with TRBD2. J gave up 2 bases and V 0 bases, and 4 bases lay outside the gene matches. Germline V gene data show CDR1 as SEHNR and CDR2 as FQNEAQ (reference sequence). The CDR3 is 15 residues long. The CDR3 loop reads CASSLAGGGPYEQYF. In DNA form, the CDR3 reads TGTGCCAGCAGCTTAGCGGGGGGAGGGCCCTACGAGCAGTACTTC.

The CDR3 coding sequence is TGCGCCAGCAGTCGGACTGGCCGGGACAAGAGCTCCTACGAGCAGTACTTC. It yields the protein CASSRTGRDKSSYEQYF. The V and J genes are TRBV5-1 and TRBJ2-7; D is perhaps TRBD1 (6 bases). Looked up from germline, CDR1 is SGHRS and CDR2 is YFSETQ. V shed 5 bases and J shed 0 bases, with 21 bases lying between them. The CDR3 is made up of 17 amino acids.

The chain recombines TRBV11-1 with TRBJ2-7; 8 nucleotides match TRBD2. CDR3 length: 15 residues. Trimming removed 3 bases from V and 2 bases from J; junction bases left unmatched: 6. Germline CDR1 reads SGHAT; CDR2 reads FQDESV (reference sequence). In DNA form, the CDR3 reads TGTGCCAGCAGCTTGCTCCGGGGGGGGGCCTACGAGCAGTACTTC. Encoded protein: CASSLLRGGAYEQYF.

The chain joins TRBV4-2 to TRBJ2-7; D may be TRBD1 (6 bases). The length of the CDR3 is 13 residues. The germline V gene has CDR1 LGHNA and CDR2 YNFKEQ. V gave up 4 bases and J gave up 2 bases, with 9 bases separating them. CDR3 coding DNA: TGTGCCAGCAGCCCACAGGGTACCTACGAGCAGTACTTC. Translating it yields CASSPQGTYEQYF.

The chain couples TRBV2 to TRBJ1-3; D may be TRBD1 (5 bases). Germline V lookup: CDR1 SNHLY, CDR2 FYNNEI. CDR3 length equals 18 residues. V was cut by 10 bases and J by 0 bases, with 25 bases left in between. The CDR3 sequence: CANTFRAGWGNSGNTIYF. The CDR3 bases are TGTGCCAACACATTTCGCGCAGGGTGGGGGAACTCTGGAAACACCATATATTTT.

The V gene is TRBV5-1, the J gene TRBJ2-1; 9 bases fit TRBD2. The germline V gene has CDR1 SGHRS and CDR2 YFSETQ. V was pared by 2 bases and J by 0 bases, with 0 bases of the junction left unmatched. There are 15 residues in the CDR3. The CDR3 protein is CASSFSGGSYNEQFF. For the CDR3, the DNA is TGCGCCAGCAGCTTTAGCGGGGGCTCCTACAATGAGCAGTTCTTC.

This chain connects TRBV27 to TRBJ2-7; possible D gene TRBD1, 6 bases. Germline V gives CDR1 MNHEY, CDR2 SMNVEV (reference sequence). The CDR3 has 16 residues. The germline V and J ends were trimmed by 6 bases and 2 bases, with 20 bases remaining between them. In DNA form, the CDR3 reads TGTGCCAGCAGGAGGGGTCGGGCAGGGGATACCTACGAGCAGTACTTC. This gives the protein CASRRGRAGDTYEQYF.

The chain employs TRBV29-1 and TRBJ2-3; a weak D match, TRBD2 (6 bases). This CDR3 region has 16 residues. Per the germline V gene, CDR1 is SQVTM and CDR2 is ANQGSEA. V shed 4 bases and J shed 5 bases, with 22 bases lying between them. The CDR3 DNA reads as TGCAGCGTTGCGCGGGGAGACTCTGGACCTTTAGATACGCAGTATTTT. This codes for CSVARGDSGPLDTQYF.

The genes are TRBV5-1 and TRBJ2-3, with D uncertain. The germline CDR1 and CDR2 sequences are SGHRS and YFSETQ. V was clipped by 2 bases and J by 0 bases, with 10 bases between them. This CDR3 has 15 residues. The CDR3 nucleotides are TGCGCCAGCAGCTTAAGGGATTCCAGCACAGATACGCAGTATTTT. Amino acid sequence: CASSLRDSSTDTQYF.

V is TRBV5-1 and J is TRBJ2-1; 7 bases are a match to TRBD2. V was pared by 3 bases and J by 5 bases, with 11 bases of the junction left unmatched. The CDR3 has 16 amino acids. Germline loops: CDR1 SGHRS, CDR2 YFSETQ. This chain's CDR3 is CASSSGGLVRDNEQFF. The CDR3 DNA reads TGCGCCAGCAGCTCGGGTGGACTAGTACGAGACAATGAGCAGTTCTTC. Full variable domain (missing parts from reference TRBV5-1 and TRBJ2-1): KAGVTQTPRYLIKTRGQQVTLSCSPISGHRSVSWYQQTPGQGLQFLFEYFSETQRNKGNFPGRFSGRQFSNSRSEMNVSTLELGDSALYLCASSSGGLVRDNEQFFGPGTRLTVL.

The rearrangement links TRBV11-1 to TRBJ2-7; TRBD1 matches 9 bases. The J segment lost 5 bases and the V segment lost 4 bases, leaving 9 bases of the junction unmatched. In germline, CDR1 is SGHAT, CDR2 FQDESV (reference sequence). CDR3 length: 15 amino acids. DNA for the CDR3: TGTGCCAGCAGCTCCGGGACAGGGAGTCGCGACGAGCAGTACTTC. Its protein product is CASSSGTGSRDEQYF.

The V call is TRBV5-4, the J call TRBJ1-2, with a weak D call TRBD1 (6 bases). Germline V gives CDR1 SGHNT, CDR2 YYREEE (reference sequence). Trimming shortened V by 2 bases and J by 3 bases, and 20 bases separated the two germline ends. CDR3 length equals 17 residues. The CDR3 loop is CASSFGFPGDTHYGYTF. The CDR3 bases are TGTGCCAGCAGCTTTGGTTTTCCCGGGGACACCCACTATGGCTACACCTTC.

This clone occurred once. This chain uses TRBV5-8 with TRBJ1-4; D possibly corresponds to TRBD1 (5 bases). Trimming removed 3 bases at V and 0 bases at J, with 9 bases between. The CDR3 extends over 15 amino acids. Germline V CDR1 and CDR2: SGHTS, YDEGEE. The CDR3 nucleotides are TGTGCCAGCAGCTATGACAGAGCAACTAATGAAAAACTGTTTTTT. Amino acid sequence: CASSYDRATNEKLFF.

This clone was recorded once. V and J are TRBV11-2 and TRBJ2-1; D uncertain. Germline V gene sequence: CDR1 SGHAT, CDR2 FQNNGV. Deletions cut 5 bases from V and 2 bases from J, with 4 bases between. The CDR3 is 12 residues long. The CDR3 loop is CASSPTYNEQFF. CDR3 DNA: TGTGCCAGCAGCCCCACCTACAATGAGCAGTTCTTC.

This clone was observed a handful of times. CDR3: CASSESRPFSGNTIYF. The CDR3, as DNA: TGTGCCAGCAGTGAGTCCCGGCCGTTCTCTGGAAACACCATATATTTT. This chain links TRBV6-1 with TRBJ1-3, with unresolved D. The V and J ends lost 3 bases and 0 bases respectively, with 12 bases between them. Germline V gene lookup returns CDR1 MNHNS and CDR2 SASEGT. This CDR3 comprises 16 residues.

The gene calls are TRBV6-1 and TRBJ1-1, with D possibly matching TRBD1 (5 bases). CDR3 length equals 13 residues. Trimming cost V 4 bases and J 3 bases, with 9 bases left between them. Looked up from germline, CDR1 is MNHNS and CDR2 is SASEGT. DNA of the CDR3: TGTGCCAGCAGTGTTCCCAGGGACACTGAAGCTTTCTTT. Translating gives CASSVPRDTEAFF.

The chain combines TRBV4-2 with TRBJ2-2; tentative D call: TRBD1 (5 bases). The CDR3 extends over 16 amino acids. Germline loops: CDR1 LGHNA, CDR2 YNFKEQ. V was pared by 0 bases and J by 1 base, with 9 bases between. CDR3 in DNA: TGTGCCAGCAGCCAAGATTTCGGACAGAACACCGGGGAGCTGTTTTTT. This sequence encodes CASSQDFGQNTGELFF.